Sequencing of this T cell receptor beta chain was carried out in a study of CD8+ T cells in alopecia areata. This sample's treatment: oral pan-JAK inhibitor, 5-10 mg twice daily. Study outcomes and limitations: Sequencing of scalp tissue also captures the resident alphabeta T cells of normal skin. Under tofacitinib, numerous expanded lesional clonotypes remained detectable in scalp and blood. Against the mouse data, patients shared TCRs less clearly, possibly for HLA reasons.

The CDR3 totals 13 residues. V shed 0 bases, J shed 5 bases, and the junction held 1 base outside the gene matches. CDR1 is SGHRS and CDR2 is YFSETQ in the germline V gene. Turning to this clone: Its antigen is unidentified.

After isolation, RNA underwent reverse transcription to generate cDNA as the sequencing template. Repertoires were generated with immunoSEQ multiplex PCR, while TCRdb's copy carries only in-frame clones and drops some. The sample includes about 160,000 clones, around three fifths seen only once; the top ten take 0.91%. The material was CD4+ T cells sorted from blood, obtained at week 4, from a patient treated with tofacitinib. The TCR originated in a human donor with alopecia areata. The chain carries TRBV5-1 and TRBJ1-1; TRBD1 aligns across 7 bases. The CDR3 is CASSLEGATEAFF. The CDR3 coding sequence is TGCGCCAGCAGCTTGGAGGGGGCAACTGAAGCTTTCTTT.